These T cell receptor beta chains were read from a single sample in a study of cytomegalovirus exposure and HLA in healthy donors. Profiling relied on immunoSEQ multiplex PCR, and the TCRdb table lists in-frame clones only, not all of them. The table lists about 84,000 clones, around 66% of them singletons. Sequencing was performed on PBMCs. Every receptor here comes from a woman aged 40 to 50 in good health and CMV-seropositive. Each CDR3 is given without its conserved first and last residue. Part of the rows lack a size; the others show once, few, many or a class for expanded clones.

V	J	size	CDR3
TRBV9	TRBJ1-5	.	ASRPAWGDQPQH
TRBV7-7	TRBJ2-5	.	ASSLAGTGETQY
TRBV30	TRBJ2-6	.	AGPRPYSGANVLT
TRBV28	TRBJ2-1	few	ASSSPAGHYNEQF
TRBV25-1	TRBJ2-7	.	ASSPPGDLYGEQY
TRBV7-9	TRBJ1-1	.	ASSGHRDKGYTEAF
TRBV14	TRBJ1-5	once	ASSLTGNQPQH
TRBV5-1	TRBJ2-6	.	ASADRIISGANVLT
TRBV18	TRBJ1-2	.	ASSQPGQGNYGYT
TRBV7-2	TRBJ2-5	few	ASSPTGSLETQY
TRBV5-1	TRBJ2-3	.	ASSLATRTDTQY
TRBV21-1	TRBJ1-5	.	ASSKRPGENQPQH
TRBV4-2	TRBJ1-4	few	ASSQDGVQGAGEKLF
TRBV5-5	TRBJ1-3	.	ASSSWSTSGNTIY
TRBV10-2	TRBJ2-7	few	ASSESSSGTTEQY
TRBV30	TRBJ2-7	.	AWSDGTSGRDYEQY
TRBV9	TRBJ2-1	.	ASSVGGLGYEQF
TRBV5-1	TRBJ2-1	.	ASSGGTGLREQF
TRBV9	TRBJ2-1	once	ASSVTLGAYNEQF
TRBV18	TRBJ2-1	few	ASSPEGLAGAYNEQF
TRBV7-3	TRBJ2-7	.	ASILSRDSSGKAYYEQY
TRBV4-2	TRBJ2-2	once	ASSQEGQGATNTGELF
TRBV11-3	TRBJ2-1	.	ASSWIAGGDNEQF
TRBV27	TRBJ1-1	.	ASSFQGGEAF
TRBV10-1	TRBJ2-7	.	ASAMDRSGEQY
TRBV2	TRBJ2-7	few	ASSFPGEQY
TRBV2	TRBJ2-3	.	ASRLAGVGGDTQY
TRBV4-2	TRBJ2-7	.	ASSQAHTDYEQY
TRBV2	TRBJ1-5	few	ASSEDRGTNQPQH
TRBV7-2	TRBJ2-1	.	ASRGAGLAVREQF
TRBV27	TRBJ2-7	.	ASRGTGGGEQY
TRBV7-9	TRBJ2-3	once	ASSLTRQREVTDTQY
TRBV7-2	TRBJ2-1	.	ASSLAGGWYNEQF
TRBV13	TRBJ2-5	.	ASSSTEVPGEETQY
TRBV5-1	TRBJ2-7	.	ASRLGSFYEQY
TRBV28	TRBJ1-1	.	ASSTSGRGPREAF
TRBV7-2	TRBJ1-1	.	ASSVPGGLTEAF
TRBV4-3	TRBJ2-7	once	ASSQDHRQDFSYEQY
TRBV7-9	TRBJ1-2	.	ASSYPPKGQHGYT
TRBV18	TRBJ1-6	.	ASSRTGDDGNSPLH
TRBV7-8	TRBJ1-5	.	ASSQRGGSQPQH
TRBV27	TRBJ2-7	few	ASGNAGTSGRYEQY
TRBV7-7	TRBJ2-5	.	ASSRSGGQETQY
TRBV5-4	TRBJ2-3	once	ASSSGLAGEVDTQY
TRBV4-1	TRBJ2-3	.	ASSPASGRGNTQY
TRBV2	TRBJ1-5	.	ASTGGALEVNQPQH
TRBV9	TRBJ2-7	once	ASSVEASGTYEQY
TRBV6-1	TRBJ2-5	.	ASSGVAGWVGETQY
TRBV7-8	TRBJ2-6	.	ASSPRTGEAGANVLT
TRBV7-2	TRBJ1-1	.	ASSLVLNTEAF
TRBV5-1	TRBJ2-3	.	ASSEDRVFTDTQY